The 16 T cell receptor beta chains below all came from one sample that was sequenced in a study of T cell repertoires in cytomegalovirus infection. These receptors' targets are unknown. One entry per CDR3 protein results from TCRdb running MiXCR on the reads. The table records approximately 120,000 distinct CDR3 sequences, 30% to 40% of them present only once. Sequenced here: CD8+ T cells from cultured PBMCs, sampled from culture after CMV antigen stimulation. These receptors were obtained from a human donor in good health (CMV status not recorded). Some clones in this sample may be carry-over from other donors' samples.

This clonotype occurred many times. The CDR3 nucleotides read TGTGCCAGCCAGGGTCGACTTAGTAGGGCCAACGTCCTGACTTTC. Its translation is CASQGRLSRANVLTF. The chain has TRBV7-2 and TRBJ2-6; tentatively, D is TRBD1 (5 bases). The V and J ends lost 8 bases and 5 bases respectively, with 16 bases between them. The germline V gene encodes CDR1 SGHTA and CDR2 FQGNSA. The CDR3 has 15 residues.

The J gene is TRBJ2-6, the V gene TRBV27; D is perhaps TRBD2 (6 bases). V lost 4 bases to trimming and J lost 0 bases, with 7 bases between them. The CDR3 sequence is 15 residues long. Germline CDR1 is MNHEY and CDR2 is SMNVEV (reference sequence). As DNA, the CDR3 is TGTGCCAGCAGTTCGGGAGCCTCTGGGGCCAACGTCCTGACTTTC. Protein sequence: CASSSGASGANVLTF.

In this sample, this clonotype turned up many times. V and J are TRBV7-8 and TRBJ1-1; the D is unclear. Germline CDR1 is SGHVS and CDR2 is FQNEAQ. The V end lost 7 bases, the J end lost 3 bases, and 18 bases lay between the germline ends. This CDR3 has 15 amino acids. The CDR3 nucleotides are TGTGCCAGCACCAGCCGCCCCCCGAGGGACACTGAAGCTTTCTTT. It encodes CASTSRPPRDTEAFF.

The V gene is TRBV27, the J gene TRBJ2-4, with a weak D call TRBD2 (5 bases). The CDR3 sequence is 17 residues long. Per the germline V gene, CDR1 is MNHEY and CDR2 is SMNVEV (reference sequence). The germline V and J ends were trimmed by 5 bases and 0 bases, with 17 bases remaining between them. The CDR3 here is CASSLNGVLLAKNIQYF. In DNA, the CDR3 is TGTGCCAGCAGTCTTAACGGGGTTCTACTAGCCAAAAACATTCAGTACTTC.

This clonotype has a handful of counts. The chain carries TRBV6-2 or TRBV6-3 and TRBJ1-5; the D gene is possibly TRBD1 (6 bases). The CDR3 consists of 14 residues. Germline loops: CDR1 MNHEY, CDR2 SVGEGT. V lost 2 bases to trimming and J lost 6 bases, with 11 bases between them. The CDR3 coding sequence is TGTGCCAGCAGTTACCAAACAGGGATTCAGCCCCAGCATTTT. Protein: CASSYQTGIQPQHF.

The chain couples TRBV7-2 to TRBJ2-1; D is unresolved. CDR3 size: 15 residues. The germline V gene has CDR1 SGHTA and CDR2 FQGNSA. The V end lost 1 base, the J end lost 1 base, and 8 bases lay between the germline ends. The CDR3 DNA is TGTGCCAGCAGCTTAGACCTGGGATCCTACAATGAGCAGTTCTTC. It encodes CASSLDLGSYNEQFF.

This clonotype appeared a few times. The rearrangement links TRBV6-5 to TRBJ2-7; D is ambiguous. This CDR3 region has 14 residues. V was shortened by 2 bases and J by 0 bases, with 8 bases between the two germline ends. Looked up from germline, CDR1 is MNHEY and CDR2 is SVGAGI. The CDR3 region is CASSYGESSYEQYF. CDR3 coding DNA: TGTGCCAGCAGTTACGGGGAAAGCTCCTACGAGCAGTACTTC.

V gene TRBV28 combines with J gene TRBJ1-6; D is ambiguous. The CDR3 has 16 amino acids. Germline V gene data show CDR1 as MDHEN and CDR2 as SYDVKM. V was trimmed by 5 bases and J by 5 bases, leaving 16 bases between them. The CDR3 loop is CASSPPTELHNSPLHF. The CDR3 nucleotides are TGTGCCAGCAGTCCCCCAACCGAGCTCCATAATTCACCCCTCCACTTT.

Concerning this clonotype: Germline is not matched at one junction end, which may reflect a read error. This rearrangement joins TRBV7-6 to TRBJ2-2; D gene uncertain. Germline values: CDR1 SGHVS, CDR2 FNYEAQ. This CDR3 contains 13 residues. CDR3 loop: CASSLGGIGELFF. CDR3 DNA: TGTGCTAGCAGCTTAGGCGGTATCGGGGAGCTGTTTTTT.

The CDR3 sequence is CAISKAGSSEAFF. CDR3 in DNA: TGTGCCATCAGTAAAGCAGGGAGTAGTGAAGCTTTCTTT. V gene TRBV10-3 combines with J gene TRBJ1-1, with D perhaps TRBD1 (5 bases). V lost 5 bases to trimming and J lost 7 bases, with 14 bases between them. The CDR3 contains 13 residues. From germline, CDR1 is ENHRY and CDR2 SYGVKD.

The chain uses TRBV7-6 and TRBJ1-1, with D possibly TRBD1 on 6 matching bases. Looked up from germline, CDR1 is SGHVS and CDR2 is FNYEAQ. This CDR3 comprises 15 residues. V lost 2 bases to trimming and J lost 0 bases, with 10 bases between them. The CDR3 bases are TGTGCCAGCAGCTTACTTACAGGGTTGAACACTGAAGCTTTCTTT. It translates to CASSLLTGLNTEAFF.

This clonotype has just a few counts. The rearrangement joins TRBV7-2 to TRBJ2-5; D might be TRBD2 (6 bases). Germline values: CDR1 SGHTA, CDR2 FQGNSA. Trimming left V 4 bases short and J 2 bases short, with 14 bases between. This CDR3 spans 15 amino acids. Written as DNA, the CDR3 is TGTGCCAGCAGCTCGTGGGGGGTCCGGCAAGAGACCCAGTACTTC. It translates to CASSSWGVRQETQYF.

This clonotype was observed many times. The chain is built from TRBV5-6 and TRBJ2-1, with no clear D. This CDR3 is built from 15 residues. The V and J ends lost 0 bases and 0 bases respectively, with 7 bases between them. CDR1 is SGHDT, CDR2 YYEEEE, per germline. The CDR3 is CASSLARSSYNEQFF. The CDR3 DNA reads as TGTGCCAGCAGCTTGGCCAGAAGCTCCTACAATGAGCAGTTCTTC.

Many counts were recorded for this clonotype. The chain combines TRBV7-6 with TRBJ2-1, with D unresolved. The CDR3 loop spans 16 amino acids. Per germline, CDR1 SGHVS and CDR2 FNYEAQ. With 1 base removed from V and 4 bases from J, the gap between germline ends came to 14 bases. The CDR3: CASSLDVVLDYNEQFF. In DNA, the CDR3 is TGTGCCAGCAGCTTAGATGTCGTGTTAGATTACAATGAGCAGTTCTTC. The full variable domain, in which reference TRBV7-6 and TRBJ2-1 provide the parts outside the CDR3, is GAGVSQSPRYKVTKRGQDVALRCDPISGHVSLYWYRQALGQGPEFLTYFNYEAQQDKSGLPNDRFSAERPEGSISTLTIQRTEQRDSAMYRCASSLDVVLDYNEQFFGPGTRLTVL.

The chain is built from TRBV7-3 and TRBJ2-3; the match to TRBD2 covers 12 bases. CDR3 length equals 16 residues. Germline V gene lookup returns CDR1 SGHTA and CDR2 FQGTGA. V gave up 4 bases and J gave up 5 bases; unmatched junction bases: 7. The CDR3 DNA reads TGTGCCAGCAGCTCCGGACTAGCGGGGTATCAAGATACGCAGTATTTT. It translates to CASSSGLAGYQDTQYF.

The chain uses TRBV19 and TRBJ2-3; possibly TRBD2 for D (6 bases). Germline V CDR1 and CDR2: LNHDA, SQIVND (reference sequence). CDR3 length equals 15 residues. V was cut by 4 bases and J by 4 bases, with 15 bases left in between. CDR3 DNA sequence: TGTGCCAGTAGTACCACCGGTTGGAGGGCAGATACGCAGTATTTT. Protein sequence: CASSTTGWRADTQYF.